Following are 23 T cell receptor beta chains from one sample sequenced in a study of identical twins listed by TCRdb under 2016. The library was obtained by 5' RACE. The sequencing machine was an Illumina HiSeq 2000. The public reads were quality trimmed at Q25 with fastp and then assembled into clones with MiXCR by TCRdb, keeping productive beta chains. Every entry covers one CDR3 protein and lists the most common genes and DNA from its rows. The sample yields about 530,000 distinct CDR3 sequences; roughly 15% were counted once. 0.35% to 0.45% of the sample rests with the top ten. This same sample was also part of a study on yellow fever vaccine responses in identical twins.

The sample taken for sequencing was CD4+ T cells sorted from blood. The origin of the receptors is a woman aged 18-29 years in good health.

This clonotype has a handful of counts. The chain links TRBV7-9 to TRBJ1-5; D call uncertain. Per the germline V gene, CDR1 is SEHNR and CDR2 is FQNEAQ (reference sequence). This CDR3 is 16 amino acids long. V was shortened by 1 base and J by 7 bases, with 17 bases between the two germline ends. CDR3 protein: CASSLGPDPVGQPQHF. CDR3 coding DNA: TGTGCCAGCAGCTTAGGGCCGGATCCGGTGGGGCAGCCCCAGCATTTT.

The chain uses TRBV5-1 and TRBJ2-3; TRBD2 is a possible D gene (6 bases). V was cut by 2 bases and J by 0 bases, with 13 bases left in between. The CDR3 loop spans 16 amino acids. The germline V gene encodes CDR1 SGHRS and CDR2 YFSETQ. This CDR3 reads CASSFGGGVSTDTQYF. The CDR3 DNA is TGCGCCAGCAGCTTCGGGGGAGGAGTGAGCACAGATACGCAGTATTTT.

The V call is TRBV20-1, the J call TRBJ1-1; D is possibly TRBD1 (5 bases). The CDR3 extends over 11 amino acids. V dropped 4 bases and J dropped 11 bases, with 14 bases sitting between them. Germline V lookup: CDR1 DFQATT, CDR2 SNEGSKA (reference sequence). In DNA form, the CDR3 reads TGCAGTGCTATGGGACCTGCCCAGGCTTTCTTT. This sequence encodes CSAMGPAQAFF.

The V call is TRBV12-3 or TRBV12-4, the J call TRBJ1-6; 11 bases are shared with TRBD1. The CDR3 runs 15 residues. Trimming cost V 5 bases and J 7 bases; bases outside gene matches: 4. The CDR3 DNA sequence: TGTGCCAGCAGTCGGACAGGGGGCGCGAATTCACCCCTCCACTTT. Its translation: CASSRTGGANSPLHF.

The rearrangement uses TRBV20-1 and TRBJ2-5, with TRBD2 matching over 7 bases. The CDR3 loop spans 15 amino acids. Unmatched junction bases numbered 9, after V lost 3 bases and J lost 2 bases. Germline assignment: CDR1 DFQATT and CDR2 SNEGSKA (reference sequence). The CDR3 DNA sequence: TGCAGTGCTAGTTCGTTTGCGGGAGTTCAAGAGACCCAGTACTTC. Its translation is CSASSFAGVQETQYF.

This clonotype was picked up a small number of times. The chain combines TRBV5-6 with TRBJ1-2, with D maybe TRBD1 (6 bases). Trimming stripped 5 bases from V and 0 bases from J, with 20 bases between. The CDR3 is 17 residues long. CDR1 and CDR2 (germline): SGHDT, YYEEEE. CDR3 DNA sequence: TGTGCCAGCAGATCTAAACTCGGGACACCTACTAACTATGGCTACACCTTC. Its protein product is CASRSKLGTPTNYGYTF.

The rearrangement joins TRBV12-3 or TRBV12-4 to TRBJ2-1; 7 positions match TRBD2. This CDR3 comprises 17 residues. Trimming at V came to 2 bases and at J to 2 bases, leaving 9 bases not matched to a gene. The CDR3 bases are TGTGCCAGCAGTTTAATCAGCGGGGCACCGACCTACAATGAGCAGTTCTTC. This sequence encodes CASSLISGAPTYNEQFF.

This sequence joins TRBV3-1 and TRBJ1-1; TRBD1 agrees at 7 bases. Germline trimming cut 7 bases from V and 1 base from J; bases unmatched to any gene: 9. The V gene's germline CDR1 is LGHDT and CDR2 YNNKEL (reference sequence). The CDR3 totals 15 residues. This chain's CDR3 is CASKLRGQRNTEAFF. CDR3 bases: TGTGCCAGCAAGCTCAGGGGACAGCGGAACACTGAAGCTTTCTTT.

The CDR3 DNA is TGTGCCAGCAGTAACCGACGAGGGGAGAACACCGGGGAGCTGTTTTTT. This encodes CASSNRRGENTGELFF. V gene TRBV6-5 combines with J gene TRBJ2-2, with D tentatively TRBD1 or TRBD2 (5 bases each). Germline V gives CDR1 MNHEY, CDR2 SVGAGI. CDR3 length: 16 residues. Trimming cost V 5 bases and J 1 base, with 14 bases left between them.

This rearrangement joins TRBV29-1 to TRBJ1-2; TRBD1 might be the D (5 bases). This CDR3 has 15 amino acids. Between the trimmed V and J ends, which lost 2 bases and 7 bases, there was a span of 20 bases. Germline V gives CDR1 SQVTM, CDR2 ANQGSEA. For the CDR3, the DNA is TGCAGCGTTGAACTCGCAGGGACCGTAGAGTTTGGCTACACCTTC. It translates to CSVELAGTVEFGYTF.

The chain recombines TRBV12-3 or TRBV12-4 with TRBJ2-1; D not certain. The CDR3 loop spans 12 amino acids. V was clipped by 3 bases and J by 8 bases, with 8 bases between them. Here the CDR3 reads CASSFGPDEQFF. Here the CDR3 DNA reads TGTGCCAGCAGTTTCGGACCCGATGAGCAGTTCTTC.

The V call is TRBV29-1, the J call TRBJ2-7; D is unresolved. The ends were cut back, 6 bases at V and 4 bases at J, with 13 bases in the middle. This CDR3 has 12 amino acids. Per the germline V gene, CDR1 is SQVTM and CDR2 is ANQGSEA. CDR3 residues: CSVGPTKYEQYF. The CDR3 coding sequence is TGCAGCGTCGGACCCACGAAATACGAGCAGTACTTC.

The rearrangement uses TRBV5-1 and TRBJ1-1; D call uncertain. The CDR3 spans 13 residues. The germline gives CDR1 SGHRS, CDR2 YFSETQ. The germline V and J ends were trimmed by 4 bases and 3 bases, with 10 bases remaining between them. The CDR3 DNA reads as TGCGCCAGCAGCGCCGCCGGGGACACTGAAGCTTTCTTT. Amino acids: CASSAAGDTEAFF.

This clonotype was observed a handful of times. The chain combines TRBV20-1 with TRBJ2-5, with TRBD1 matching over 7 bases. Looked up from germline, CDR1 is DFQATT and CDR2 is SNEGSKA (reference sequence). The CDR3 is 16 amino acids. V lost 4 bases and J lost 1; bases outside the gene matches: 12. The CDR3 sequence: CSANSGTGVFQETQYF. CDR3 sequence (DNA): TGCAGTGCTAACTCTGGAACAGGGGTTTTCCAAGAGACCCAGTACTTC.

This clonotype has at least ten counts. Here the CDR3 DNA reads TGCGCCAGCAGCTCCAGCGGGGGGACCGCGAACACCGGGGAGCTGTTTTTT. It is translated as CASSSSGGTANTGELFF. The V gene is TRBV5-1, the J gene TRBJ2-2, with 9 bases identical to TRBD2. The CDR3 runs to 17 residues. V shed 3 bases, J shed 0 bases, and the junction held 6 bases outside the gene matches. CDR1 is SGHRS, CDR2 YFSETQ, per germline. The full variable domain, completed using reference TRBV5-1 and TRBJ2-2, is KAGVTQTPRYLIKTRGQQVTLSCSPISGHRSVSWYQQTPGQGLQFLFEYFSETQRNKGNFPGRFSGRQFSNSRSEMNVSTLELGDSALYLCASSSSGGTANTGELFFGEGSRLTVL.

The chain combines TRBV5-1 with TRBJ2-1; D not certain. V lost 1 base and J 10 bases, leaving 15 bases between the germline ends. CDR1 is SGHRS, CDR2 YFSETQ, per germline. The CDR3 spans 14 residues. CDR3 amino acids: CASSLNGLPQEQFF. In DNA, the CDR3 is TGCGCCAGCAGCTTGAACGGTCTTCCTCAGGAGCAGTTCTTC.

The rearrangement uses TRBV7-9 and TRBJ2-5; 10 bases are shared with TRBD1. Trimming cost V 5 bases and J 5 bases; bases outside gene matches: 8. From germline, CDR1 is SEHNR and CDR2 FQNEAQ (reference sequence). The CDR3 extends over 15 amino acids. This CDR3 is CASSPSGQGTETQYF. The CDR3 DNA reads as TGTGCCAGCAGCCCGTCGGGACAGGGGACCGAGACCCAGTACTTC.

V is TRBV9 and J is TRBJ2-7; possibly TRBD1 for D (6 bases). There are 13 residues in the CDR3. V was clipped by 3 bases and J by 4 bases, with 11 bases between them. Per the germline V gene, CDR1 is SGDLS and CDR2 is YYNGEE. The CDR3 DNA reads TGTGCCAGCAGCGCCAGGGGCCGGTACGAGCAGTACGTC. It codes for CASSARGRYEQYV.

In this sample, this clonotype turned up a few times. The chain joins TRBV20-1 to TRBJ2-3; D uncertain. V was clipped by 4 bases and J by 6 bases, with 11 bases between them. Per the germline V gene, CDR1 is DFQATT and CDR2 is SNEGSKA (reference sequence). The CDR3 runs to 12 residues. The CDR3 loop is CSATSVGDTQYF. CDR3 nucleotide sequence: TGCAGTGCTACGTCAGTGGGCGATACGCAGTATTTT.

This clonotype came up a few times. The chain recombines TRBV6-5 with TRBJ1-1; no definite D call. Germline CDR1 is MNHEY and CDR2 is SVGAGI. V was shortened by 0 bases and J by 1 base, with 9 bases between the two germline ends. The length of the CDR3 is 15 residues. The CDR3 DNA reads TGTGCCAGCAGTTACTCATTGGCAAGGAACACTGAAGCTTTCTTT. Its translation is CASSYSLARNTEAFF.

This clonotype was counted only a few times. The chain uses TRBV10-3 and TRBJ2-1; the match to TRBD2 covers 7 bases. The CDR3 sequence is 16 residues long. The germline V gene encodes CDR1 ENHRY and CDR2 SYGVKD. Losses at the gene ends were 3 bases for V and 0 bases for J; bases not matched to a gene: 5. The CDR3: CAISDVGGGSYNEQFF. The CDR3 bases are TGTGCCATCAGTGATGTTGGGGGGGGCTCCTACAATGAGCAGTTCTTC.

The table lists this clonotype with many counts. The rearrangement uses TRBV5-1 and TRBJ2-7; possible D gene TRBD2, 5 bases. From germline, CDR1 is SGHRS and CDR2 YFSETQ. The CDR3 consists of 15 residues. V shed 0 bases and J shed 2 bases, with 12 bases lying between them. CDR3 loop: CASSLEPGFTYEQYF. For the CDR3, the DNA is TGCGCCAGCAGCTTGGAACCGGGATTCACCTACGAGCAGTACTTC.

This clonotype has only a few counts. The V gene is TRBV12-3 or TRBV12-4, the J gene TRBJ2-2; perhaps TRBD1 as D (5 bases). Deletions cut 10 bases from V and 0 bases from J, with 18 bases between. This CDR3 has 16 residues. The CDR3 sequence: CATIPMGPTNTGELFF. The CDR3 bases are TGTGCCACCATCCCAATGGGGCCCACGAACACCGGGGAGCTGTTTTTT.